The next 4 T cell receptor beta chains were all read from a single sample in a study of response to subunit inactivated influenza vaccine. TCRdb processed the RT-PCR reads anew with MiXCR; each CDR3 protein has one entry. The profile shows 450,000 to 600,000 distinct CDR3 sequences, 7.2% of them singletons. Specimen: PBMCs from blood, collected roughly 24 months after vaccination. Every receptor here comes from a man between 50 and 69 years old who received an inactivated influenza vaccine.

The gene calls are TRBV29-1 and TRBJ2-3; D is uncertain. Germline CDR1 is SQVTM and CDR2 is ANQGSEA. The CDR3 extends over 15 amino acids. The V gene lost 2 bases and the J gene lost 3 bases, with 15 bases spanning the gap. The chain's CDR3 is CSVEWAALGTDTQYF. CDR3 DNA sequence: TGCAGCGTTGAATGGGCAGCCCTAGGAACAGATACGCAGTATTTT.

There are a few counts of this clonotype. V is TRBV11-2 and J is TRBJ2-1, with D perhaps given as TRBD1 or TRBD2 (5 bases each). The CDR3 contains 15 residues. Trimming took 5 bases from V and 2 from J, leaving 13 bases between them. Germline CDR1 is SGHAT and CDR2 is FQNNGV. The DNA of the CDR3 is TGTGCCAGCAGCCCGGGGCAGGACGCCTACAATGAGCAGTTCTTC. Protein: CASSPGQDAYNEQFF.

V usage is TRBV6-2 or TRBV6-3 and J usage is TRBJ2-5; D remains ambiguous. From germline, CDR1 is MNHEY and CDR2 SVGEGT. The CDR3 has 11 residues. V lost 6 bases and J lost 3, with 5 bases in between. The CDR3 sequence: CASSHKETQYF. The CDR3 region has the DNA TGTGCCAGCAGCCATAAAGAGACCCAGTACTTC.

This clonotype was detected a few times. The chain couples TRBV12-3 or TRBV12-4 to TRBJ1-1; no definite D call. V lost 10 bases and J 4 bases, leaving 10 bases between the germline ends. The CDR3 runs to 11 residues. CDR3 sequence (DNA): TGTGCCACAACAGTTACCACTGAAGCTTTCTTT. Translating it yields CATTVTTEAFF.